This T cell receptor beta chain was recovered during a study of cytomegalovirus exposure and HLA in healthy donors. Study-wide results and caveats: The study listed 150 to 200 cytomegalovirus-associated TCR beta chains. In vitro checks showed that a few CMV-associated chains really do target CMV antigens. The classifier reportedly diagnosed cytomegalovirus status with high specificity and sensitivity. Most TCR sequences proved rare, with some public TCRs found in many donors.

This clone is a singleton in its sample. The antigen is not known. Profiled with immunoSEQ multiplex PCR; TCRdb holds only in-frame clones, not every one. The sample carries 250,000 to 350,000 clones, roughly 88% recorded once. V dropped 4 bases and J dropped 6 bases, with 10 bases sitting between them. The CDR3 totals 12 residues. The germline V gene encodes CDR1 SQVTM and CDR2 ANQGSEA. The clonotype comes from a woman younger than 35 in good health and CMV-seronegative. The chain combines TRBV29-1 with TRBJ1-5, with no clear D. What was sequenced was PBMCs. The CDR3 bases are TGCAGCGTTGGATTGAGTGGTCAGCCCCAGCATTTT. Protein product: CSVGLSGQPQHF.